The 7 T cell receptor beta chains listed next were all sequenced from one sample in a study of shared clonotypes between healthy human individuals. Generated by immunoSEQ multiplex PCR, the TCRdb table keeps only in-frame clones and is missing some. The sample includes fewer than 600,000 clones, over 60% seen only once; the top ten take more than 10%. The specimen sequenced was PBMCs. The receptors originated from a woman aged 35 to 49 in good health. Some clones in this sample may be carry-over from other donors' samples.

The chain employs TRBV18 and TRBJ2-6; D is possibly TRBD1 or TRBD2 (7 bases each). The CDR3 has 18 residues. V was pared by 1 base and J by 4 bases, with 17 bases between. Germline lookup yields CDR1 KGHSH and CDR2 LQKENI. Written as DNA, the CDR3 is TGTGCCAGCTCACCACTGCCAGGGGGGGAATCAGGGGCCAACGTCCTGACTTTC. This codes for CASSPLPGGESGANVLTF.

Turning to this clone: A read error is the likely source, as a far larger clone sits one nucleotide away. Other DNA sequences in the same sample also yield this CDR3. The gene calls are TRBV4-1 and TRBJ2-7; TRBD1 matches 8 bases. The CDR3 has 15 residues. From germline, CDR1 is MGHRA and CDR2 YSYEKL. The CDR3 sequence is CASSKEGTGLDEQYF. CDR3 DNA sequence: TGCGCCAGCAGCAAAGAAGGGACAGGTCTCGACGAACAGTACTTC.

This clone was picked up one time. A read error is the likely source, as a far larger clone sits one nucleotide away. The V call is TRBV30, the J call TRBJ2-5, with 9 bases aligning to TRBD2. V lost 8 bases to trimming and J lost 9 bases; unmatched junction nucleotides: 13. Germline CDR1 and CDR2: GTSNPN and SVGIG (reference sequence). This CDR3 is built from 13 residues. The CDR3: CAGSRASGIAQYF. CDR3 nucleotides: TGTGCCGGAAGTAGGGCTAGCGGGATAGCCCAGTACTTC.

A word on this clone: One junction end does not reproduce the germline sequence, and a read error may be involved. The V gene is TRBV7-7, the J gene TRBJ2-2, with D uncertain. This CDR3 has 13 residues. In germline, CDR1 is SSHAT, CDR2 FNYEAQ (reference sequence). For the CDR3, the DNA is TGTGCTAGCAGCTTAGAGCGTACCGGGGAGCTGTTTTTT. This sequence encodes CASSLERTGELFF. Combining the CDR3 with reference TRBV7-7 and TRBJ2-2 gives the whole variable domain GAGVSQSPRYKVTKRGQDVTLRCDPISSHATLYWYQQALGQGPEFLTYFNYEAQPDKSGLPSDRFSAERPEGSISTLTIQRTEQRDSAMYRCASSLERTGELFFGEGSRLTVL.

V gene TRBV27 combines with J gene TRBJ2-2; D is unresolved. The length of the CDR3 is 14 residues. From germline, CDR1 is MNHEY and CDR2 SMNVEV (reference sequence). V was cut by 6 bases and J by 3 bases, with 11 bases left in between. Here the CDR3 DNA reads TGTGCCAGCAGCACCTCGGCTTACACCGGGGAGCTGTTTTTT. It translates to CASSTSAYTGELFF.

Points on this clone: In the same sample, other DNA sequences code for this CDR3. The J gene is TRBJ2-5, the V gene TRBV25-1; either TRBD1 or TRBD2 may supply D (5 bases each). The CDR3 totals 14 residues. V was pared by 4 bases and J by 2 bases, with 11 bases between. Germline CDR1 and CDR2: MGHDK and SYGVNS. This chain's CDR3 is CASSGGTKQETQYF. CDR3 bases: TGTGCCAGCAGTGGGGGGACGAAACAAGAGACCCAGTACTTC.

V gene TRBV4-3 combines with J gene TRBJ1-4; D unclear. V lost 0 bases to trimming and J lost 7 bases, with 12 bases between them. The germline gives CDR1 LGHNA, CDR2 YSLEER. The CDR3 has 15 amino acids. The CDR3 loop is CASSQDTASFEKLFF. Written as DNA, the CDR3 is TGCGCCAGCAGCCAAGATACGGCTTCGTTTGAAAAACTGTTTTTT.